This is a list of T cell receptor beta chains from one sample in a study of tumor-infiltrating lymphocytes in primary liver carcinoma. TCRdb redid the calling of the multiplex PCR reads with MiXCR, one entry per CDR3 protein. The sample records some 180,000 distinct CDR3 sequences, 70% to 90% being singletons. The sample consisted of tumor tissue from primary liver carcinoma. The receptors here all came from a middle-aged man with primary liver carcinoma and hepatitis B virus infection. CDR3s leave out the opening cysteine and the closing phenylalanine or tryptophan. Each record gives: J gene, V gene, CDR3 protein.

j_call: TRBJ2-1
v_call: TRBV14
cdr3_aa: PSSAVTGWINNEQF

j_call: TRBJ2-7
v_call: TRBV11-2
cdr3_aa: ASSSLAGASPEQY

j_call: TRBJ2-1
v_call: TRBV5-1
cdr3_aa: ANGRVAGAYNEQF

j_call: TRBJ1-6
v_call: TRBV11-1
cdr3_aa: VSRRTLVSSLQ

j_call: TRBJ2-6
v_call: TRBV11-2
cdr3_aa: ATQRPRSGANVLN

j_call: TRBJ2-3
v_call: TRBV29-1
cdr3_aa: SAEYRDRGTDTQF

j_call: TRBJ2-7
v_call: TRBV29-1
cdr3_aa: SVTSSCYEQY

j_call: TRBJ1-1
v_call: TRBV29-1
cdr3_aa: SVIDTETF

j_call: TRBJ2-3
v_call: TRBV6-2/TRBV6-3
cdr3_aa: ASSFLGQHGGDTRY

j_call: TRBJ2-5
v_call: TRBV4-3
cdr3_aa: AGSQVPMAAQY

j_call: TRBJ2-3
v_call: TRBV11-3
cdr3_aa: AISLVHKDTQY

j_call: TRBJ2-1
v_call: TRBV29-1
cdr3_aa: SVLVSSGHGQF

j_call: TRBJ2-5
v_call: TRBV29-1
cdr3_aa: NEWGTGETQY

j_call: TRBJ2-7
v_call: TRBV30
cdr3_aa: AWSREDSYEEY

j_call: TRBJ2-2
v_call: TRBV11-2
cdr3_aa: ASGGQLSIGELF

j_call: TRBJ2-1
v_call: TRBV29-1
cdr3_aa: SIEGRGLAEIYNEQF

j_call: TRBJ2-1
v_call: TRBV11-3
cdr3_aa: TRSLGIAGGRSGQF

j_call: TRBJ2-7
v_call: TRBV10-3
cdr3_aa: AIRGPGKREQN

j_call: TRBJ1-5
v_call: TRBV6-5
cdr3_aa: ASGDGSNQPHH

j_call: TRBJ1-2
v_call: TRBV6-1
cdr3_aa: AVRQCLAGGYT

j_call: TRBJ1-2
v_call: TRBV29-1
cdr3_aa: GVFGQANYGYT

j_call: TRBJ1-4
v_call: TRBV28
cdr3_aa: GSSGRDRSATNEKLF

j_call: TRBJ2-5
v_call: TRBV29-1
cdr3_aa: SVVADGGRAGTQY

j_call: TRBJ2-1
v_call: TRBV14
cdr3_aa: ASNAVAGWVDNEQF

j_call: TRBJ2-3
v_call: TRBV5-5
cdr3_aa: ASGLTDGRDTQY

j_call: TRBJ2-3
v_call: TRBV7-8
cdr3_aa: VSRQMAGPLGDTQY

j_call: TRBJ1-5
v_call: TRBV10-3
cdr3_aa: AICEVLRGQPQH

j_call: TRBJ2-7
v_call: TRBV11-2
cdr3_aa: ASTSRSVYEEY

j_call: TRBJ2-7
v_call: TRBV6-6
cdr3_aa: ASNYSSTAPYEQY

j_call: TRBJ2-3
v_call: TRBV12-3/TRBV12-4
cdr3_aa: ASAGRLAGANTQY

j_call: TRBJ1-2
v_call: TRBV7-2
cdr3_aa: ASSPGGVRRRGYT